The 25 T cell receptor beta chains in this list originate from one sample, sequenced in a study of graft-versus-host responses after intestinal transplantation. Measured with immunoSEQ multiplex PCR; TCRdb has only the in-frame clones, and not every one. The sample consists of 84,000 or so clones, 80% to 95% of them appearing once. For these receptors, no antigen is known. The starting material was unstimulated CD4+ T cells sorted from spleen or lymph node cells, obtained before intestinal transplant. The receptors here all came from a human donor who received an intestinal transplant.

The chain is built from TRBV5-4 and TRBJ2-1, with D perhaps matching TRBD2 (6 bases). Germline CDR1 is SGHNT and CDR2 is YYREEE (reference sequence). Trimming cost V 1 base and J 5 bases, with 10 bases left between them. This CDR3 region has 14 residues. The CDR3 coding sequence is TGTGCCAGCAGCTTGTTGGGACTGAACAATGAGCAGTTCTTC. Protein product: CASSLLGLNNEQFF.

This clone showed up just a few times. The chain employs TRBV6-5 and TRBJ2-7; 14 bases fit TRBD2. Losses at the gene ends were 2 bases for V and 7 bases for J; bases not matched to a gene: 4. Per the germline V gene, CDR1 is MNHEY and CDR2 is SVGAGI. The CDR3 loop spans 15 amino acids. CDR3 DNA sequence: TGTGCCAGCAGTTACGCGGGACTAGCGGGAGCTGAGCAGTACTTC. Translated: CASSYAGLAGAEQYF.

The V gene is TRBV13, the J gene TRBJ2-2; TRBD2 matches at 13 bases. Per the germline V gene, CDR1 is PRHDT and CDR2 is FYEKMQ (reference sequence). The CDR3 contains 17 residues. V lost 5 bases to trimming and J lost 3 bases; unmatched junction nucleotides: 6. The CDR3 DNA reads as TGTGCCAGCAGCCAAGGACTAGCGGGAGAAGACACCGGGGAGCTGTTTTTT. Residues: CASSQGLAGEDTGELFF.

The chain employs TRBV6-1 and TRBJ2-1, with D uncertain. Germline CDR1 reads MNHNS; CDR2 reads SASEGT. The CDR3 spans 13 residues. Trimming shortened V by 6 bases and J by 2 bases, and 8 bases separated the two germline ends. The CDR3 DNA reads TGTGCCAGCAGCCTGACCGCCTACAATGAGCAGTTCTTC. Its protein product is CASSLTAYNEQFF.

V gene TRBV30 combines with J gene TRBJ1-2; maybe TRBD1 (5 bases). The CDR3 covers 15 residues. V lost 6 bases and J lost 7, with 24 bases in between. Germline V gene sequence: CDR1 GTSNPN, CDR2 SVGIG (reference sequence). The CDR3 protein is CACPHPGRWLFGYTF. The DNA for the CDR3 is TGTGCCTGTCCTCACCCGGGACGGTGGTTGTTTGGCTACACCTTC.

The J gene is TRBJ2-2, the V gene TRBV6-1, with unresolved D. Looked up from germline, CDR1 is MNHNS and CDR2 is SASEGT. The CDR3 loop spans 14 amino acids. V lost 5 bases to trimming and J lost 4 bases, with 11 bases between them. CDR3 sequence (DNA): TGTGCCAGCAGTAAGGCACAGTCCACCGGGGAGCTGTTTTTT. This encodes CASSKAQSTGELFF.

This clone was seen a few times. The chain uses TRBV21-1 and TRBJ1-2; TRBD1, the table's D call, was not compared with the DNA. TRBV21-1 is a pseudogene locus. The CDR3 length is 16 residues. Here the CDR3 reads CASSKEEAGQYYGYTF. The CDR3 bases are TGTGCCAGCAGCAAAGAGGAGGCGGGACAGTACTATGGCTACACCTTC.

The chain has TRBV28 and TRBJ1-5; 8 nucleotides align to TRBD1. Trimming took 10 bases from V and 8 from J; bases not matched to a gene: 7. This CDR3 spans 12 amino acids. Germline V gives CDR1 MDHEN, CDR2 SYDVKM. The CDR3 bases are TGTGCCACCTGGGACAGGATCGAGCCCCAGCATTTT. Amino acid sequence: CATWDRIEPQHF.

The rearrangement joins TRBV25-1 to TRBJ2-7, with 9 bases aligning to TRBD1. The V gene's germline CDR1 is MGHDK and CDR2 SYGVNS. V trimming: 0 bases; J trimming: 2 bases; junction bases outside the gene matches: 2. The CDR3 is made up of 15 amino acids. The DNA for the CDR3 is TGTGCCAGCAGTGAATACGGGACAGGGCCCTACGAGCAGTACTTC. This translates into CASSEYGTGPYEQYF.

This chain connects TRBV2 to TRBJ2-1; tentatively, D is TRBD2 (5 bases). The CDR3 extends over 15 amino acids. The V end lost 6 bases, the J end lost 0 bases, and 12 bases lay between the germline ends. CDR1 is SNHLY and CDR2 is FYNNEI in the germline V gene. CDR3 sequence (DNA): TGTGCCAGCAGCCGGACTGGGAGCTCCTACAATGAGCAGTTCTTC. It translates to CASSRTGSSYNEQFF. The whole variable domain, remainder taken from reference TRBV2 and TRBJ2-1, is EPEVTQTPSHQVTQMGQEVILRCVPISNHLYFYWYRQILGQKVEFLVSFYNNEISEKSEIFDDQFSVERPDGSNFTLKIRSTKLEDSAMYFCASSRTGSSYNEQFFGPGTRLTVL.

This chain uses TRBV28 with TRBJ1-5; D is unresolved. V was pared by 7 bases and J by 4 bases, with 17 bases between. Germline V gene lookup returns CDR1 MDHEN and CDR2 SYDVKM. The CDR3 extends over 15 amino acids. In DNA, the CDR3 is TGTGCCAGCAAGGGCCCCGATATTAGGAATCAGCCCCAGCATTTT. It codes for CASKGPDIRNQPQHF.

In DNA, the CDR3 is TGTGCCAGCAGTGACCAGTCTAATGAAAAACTGTTTTTT. It codes for CASSDQSNEKLFF. The rearrangement links TRBV6-1 to TRBJ1-4; no firm D call. Between the trimmed V and J ends, which lost 3 bases and 3 bases, there was a span of 5 bases. This CDR3 region has 13 residues. Germline CDR1 MNHNS, CDR2 SASEGT.

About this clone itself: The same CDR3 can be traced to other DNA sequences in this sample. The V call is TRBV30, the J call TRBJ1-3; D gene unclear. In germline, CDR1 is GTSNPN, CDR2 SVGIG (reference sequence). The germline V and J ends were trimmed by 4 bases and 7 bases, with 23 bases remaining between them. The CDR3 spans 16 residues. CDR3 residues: CAWTPNRVQGGNTIYF. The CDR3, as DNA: TGTGCCTGGACCCCGAACAGAGTTCAAGGTGGGAACACCATATATTTT.

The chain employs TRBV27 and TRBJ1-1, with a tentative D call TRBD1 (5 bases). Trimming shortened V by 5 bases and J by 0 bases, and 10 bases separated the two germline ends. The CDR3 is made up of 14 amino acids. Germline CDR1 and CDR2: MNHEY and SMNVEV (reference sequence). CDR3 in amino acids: CASSRGGLNTEAFF. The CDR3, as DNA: TGTGCCAGCAGTCGCGGGGGACTGAACACTGAAGCTTTCTTT.

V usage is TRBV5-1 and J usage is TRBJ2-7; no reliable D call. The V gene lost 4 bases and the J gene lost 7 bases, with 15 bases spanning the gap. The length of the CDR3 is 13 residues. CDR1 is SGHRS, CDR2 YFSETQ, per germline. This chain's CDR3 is CASSPFDRTEQYF. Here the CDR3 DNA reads TGCGCCAGCAGCCCCTTCGACCGAACGGAGCAGTACTTC.

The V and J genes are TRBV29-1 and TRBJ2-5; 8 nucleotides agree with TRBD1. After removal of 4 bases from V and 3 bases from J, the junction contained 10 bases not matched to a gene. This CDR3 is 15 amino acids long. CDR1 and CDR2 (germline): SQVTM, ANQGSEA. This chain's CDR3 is CSVGRPGTGKETQYF. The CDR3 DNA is TGCAGCGTTGGACGCCCCGGGACAGGAAAAGAGACCCAGTACTTC.

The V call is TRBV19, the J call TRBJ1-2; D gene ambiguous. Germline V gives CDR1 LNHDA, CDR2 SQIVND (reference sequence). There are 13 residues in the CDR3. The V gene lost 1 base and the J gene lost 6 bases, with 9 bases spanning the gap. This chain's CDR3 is CASSIVLAHGYTF. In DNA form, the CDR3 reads TGTGCCAGTAGTATAGTGTTGGCCCATGGCTACACCTTC.

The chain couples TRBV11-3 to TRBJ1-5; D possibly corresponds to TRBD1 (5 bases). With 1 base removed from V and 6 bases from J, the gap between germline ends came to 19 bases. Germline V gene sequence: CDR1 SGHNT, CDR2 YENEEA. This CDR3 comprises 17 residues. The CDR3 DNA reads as TGTGCCAGCAGCTTAGGGAGCCGGCAGGGCGCATTTCAGCCCCAGCATTTT. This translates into CASSLGSRQGAFQPQHF.

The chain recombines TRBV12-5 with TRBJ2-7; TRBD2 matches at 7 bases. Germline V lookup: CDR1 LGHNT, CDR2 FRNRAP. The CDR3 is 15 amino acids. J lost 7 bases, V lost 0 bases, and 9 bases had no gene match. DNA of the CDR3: TGTGCTAGTGGTTTGGTACTAACGGGAGGAAGGGAGCAGTACTTC. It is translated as CASGLVLTGGREQYF.

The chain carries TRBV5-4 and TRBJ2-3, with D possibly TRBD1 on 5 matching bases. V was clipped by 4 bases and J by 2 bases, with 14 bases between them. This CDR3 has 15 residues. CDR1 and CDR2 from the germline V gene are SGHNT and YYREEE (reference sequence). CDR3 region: CASSPDRIITDTQYF. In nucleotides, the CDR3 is TGTGCCAGCAGCCCCGACAGAATCATCACAGATACGCAGTATTTT.

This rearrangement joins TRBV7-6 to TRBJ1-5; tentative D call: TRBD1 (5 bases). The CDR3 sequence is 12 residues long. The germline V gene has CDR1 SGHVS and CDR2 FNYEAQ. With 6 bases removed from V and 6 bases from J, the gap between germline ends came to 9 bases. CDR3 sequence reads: CASSNGGQPQHF. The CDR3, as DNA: TGTGCCAGCAGTAATGGGGGTCAGCCCCAGCATTTT. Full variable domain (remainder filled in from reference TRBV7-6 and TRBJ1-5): GAGVSQSPRYKVTKRGQDVALRCDPISGHVSLYWYRQALGQGPEFLTYFNYEAQQDKSGLPNDRFSAERPEGSISTLTIQRTEQRDSAMYRCASSNGGQPQHFGDGTRLSIL.

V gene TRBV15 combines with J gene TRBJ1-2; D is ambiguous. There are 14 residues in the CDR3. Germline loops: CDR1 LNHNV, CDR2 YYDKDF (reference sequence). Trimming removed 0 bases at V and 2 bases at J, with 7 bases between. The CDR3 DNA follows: TGTGCCACCAGCAGAGAGAAGTGGAACTATGGCTACACCTTC. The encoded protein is CATSREKWNYGYTF.

The CDR3 protein is CASSSRDINSPLHF. The CDR3 DNA is TGTGCCAGCAGCTCCCGGGACATAAATTCACCCCTCCACTTT. The V call is TRBV7-2, the J call TRBJ1-6; TRBD1 might be the D (6 bases). V dropped 4 bases and J dropped 7 bases, with 11 bases sitting between them. The CDR3 totals 14 residues. Germline values: CDR1 SGHTA, CDR2 FQGNSA.

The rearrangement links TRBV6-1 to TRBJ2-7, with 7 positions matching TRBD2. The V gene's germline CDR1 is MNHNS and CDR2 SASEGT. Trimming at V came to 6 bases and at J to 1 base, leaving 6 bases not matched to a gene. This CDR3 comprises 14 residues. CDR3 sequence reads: CASSTSVPSYEQYF. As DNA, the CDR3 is TGTGCCAGCAGCACTAGCGTTCCGTCCTACGAGCAGTACTTC.

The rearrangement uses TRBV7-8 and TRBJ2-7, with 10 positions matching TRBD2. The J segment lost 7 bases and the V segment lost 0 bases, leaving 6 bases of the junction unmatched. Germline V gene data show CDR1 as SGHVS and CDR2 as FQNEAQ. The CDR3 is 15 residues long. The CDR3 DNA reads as TGTGCCAGCAGCTTAGCGCTAGCGGGAGAGGGAGAGCAGTACTTC. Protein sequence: CASSLALAGEGEQYF.